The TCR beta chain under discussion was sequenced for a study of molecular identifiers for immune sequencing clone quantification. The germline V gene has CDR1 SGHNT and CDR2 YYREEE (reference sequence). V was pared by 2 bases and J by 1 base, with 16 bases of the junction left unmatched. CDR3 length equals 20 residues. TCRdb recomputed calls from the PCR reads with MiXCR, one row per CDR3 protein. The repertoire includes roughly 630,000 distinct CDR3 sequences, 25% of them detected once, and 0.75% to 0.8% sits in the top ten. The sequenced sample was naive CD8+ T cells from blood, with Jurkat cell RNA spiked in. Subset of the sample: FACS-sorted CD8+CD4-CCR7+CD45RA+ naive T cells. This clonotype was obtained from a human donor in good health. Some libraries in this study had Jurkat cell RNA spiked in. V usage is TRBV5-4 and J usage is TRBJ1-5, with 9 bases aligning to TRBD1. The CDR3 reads CASSLTGGNRDRESNQPQHF. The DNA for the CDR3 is TGTGCCAGCAGCTTAACCGGGGGGAACCGGGACAGGGAAAGCAATCAGCCCCAGCATTTT.